This TCR beta chain is drawn from a study of CD8+CD57+ T cells in acquired aplastic anemia. Background on the study: Across the sorted CD4+ and CD8+ cells, DNA amounts averaged about 3 ug.

Profiles of TCR beta VDJ and CDR3 were generated from a genomic DNA template. TCRdb independently ran MiXCR on the reads; one entry per CDR3 protein. The table includes 200,000 or so distinct CDR3 sequences, 64% detected once. This clonotype was seen once. Germline V gene sequence: CDR1 KGHDR, CDR2 SFDVKD. V dropped 5 bases and J dropped 3; count of bases not matched to a gene: 6. This CDR3 is 16 amino acids long. Sequenced input: sorted CD4+, CD8+, or CD8+CD57+ T cells (not recorded which) from PBMCs. V usage is TRBV24-1 and J usage is TRBJ2-5, with 12 positions matching TRBD2. The receptor's source is a human donor with severe aplastic anemia or a healthy control (not recorded which). CDR3 sequence reads: CATSGASGGDEETQYF. The CDR3, as DNA: TGTGCCACCAGTGGCGCTAGCGGGGGGGATGAAGAGACCCAGTACTTC.